The 7 T cell receptor beta chains reported below all come from one sample, sequenced in a study of memory CD4+ T cells and cytomegalovirus serostatus. Single viable CD3+CD4+CD8-CD45RO+ cells were sorted as the memory CD4+ T cells. Method: immunoSEQ multiplex PCR; TCRdb's copy keeps in-frame clones and lacks some. Here the sample spans almost 55,000 clones, roughly 79% being singletons. The sample consisted of memory CD4+ T cells from blood. These receptors were taken from an adult in good health and CMV-seronegative.

The chain is built from TRBV27 and TRBJ2-2; TRBD1 or TRBD2 may be the D gene (5 bases each). V dropped 6 bases and J dropped 0 bases, with 14 bases sitting between them. The CDR3 spans 16 residues. From germline, CDR1 is MNHEY and CDR2 SMNVEV (reference sequence). The CDR3 bases are TGTGCCAGCAGAAACGGGGCCCGTACGAACACCGGGGAGCTGTTTTTT. Translated: CASRNGARTNTGELFF.

This clone was counted a single time. The CDR3 sequence is CASSFGRRSIQYF. CDR3 coding DNA: TGTGCCAGCAGCTTCGGTCGTCGTAGCATTCAGTACTTC. The rearrangement uses TRBV7-2 and TRBJ2-4, with D uncertain. Between the trimmed V and J ends, which lost 3 bases and 9 bases, there was a span of 12 bases. This CDR3 is 13 amino acids long. The germline V gene encodes CDR1 SGHTA and CDR2 FQGNSA. Combining the CDR3 with reference TRBV7-2 and TRBJ2-4 gives the whole variable domain GAGVSQSPSNKVTEKGKDVELRCDPISGHTALYWYRQSLGQGLEFLIYFQGNSAPDKSGLPSDRFSAERTGGSVSTLTIQRTQQEDSAVYLCASSFGRRSIQYFGAGTRLSVL.

This chain uses TRBV4-2 with TRBJ2-1, with D perhaps matching TRBD2 (5 bases). Germline assignment: CDR1 LGHNA and CDR2 YNFKEQ. With 0 bases removed from V and 5 bases from J, the gap between germline ends came to 17 bases. The CDR3 totals 17 residues. CDR3 sequence: CASSQESGLSFDNEQFF. CDR3 nucleotide sequence: TGTGCCAGCAGCCAAGAGAGTGGACTCTCGTTCGACAATGAGCAGTTCTTC.

This chain connects TRBV18 to TRBJ1-1; 7 nucleotides align to TRBD1. Trimming cost V 3 bases and J 4 bases; bases outside gene matches: 5. Germline-derived CDR1 and CDR2 are KGHSH and LQKENI. The CDR3 loop spans 14 amino acids. This CDR3 reads CASSPRRDSTEAFF. The CDR3 region has the DNA TGTGCCAGCTCACCCCGACGGGACAGCACTGAAGCTTTCTTT.

V usage is TRBV5-4 and J usage is TRBJ2-1; tentatively, D is TRBD1 (6 bases). Trimming cost V 3 bases and J 6 bases, with 10 bases left between them. The CDR3 totals 13 residues. Germline assignment: CDR1 SGHNT and CDR2 YYREEE (reference sequence). CDR3: CASSYKGVNEQFF. The CDR3 coding sequence is TGTGCCAGCAGCTATAAGGGGGTCAATGAGCAGTTCTTC.

The genes are TRBV7-9 and TRBJ1-1; 8 bases align to TRBD1. V was clipped by 5 bases and J by 4 bases; unmatched bases: 15. The CDR3 runs to 17 residues. Per the germline V gene, CDR1 is SEHNR and CDR2 is FQNEAQ (reference sequence). Here the CDR3 reads CASSRQGQVRRGTEAFF. In DNA, the CDR3 is TGTGCCAGCAGCAGACAGGGACAGGTGCGGCGCGGCACTGAAGCTTTCTTT.

This chain links TRBV20-1 with TRBJ1-1, with D possibly matching TRBD1 (5 bases). CDR1 and CDR2 (germline): DFQATT, SNEGSKA (reference sequence). With 7 bases removed from V and 7 bases from J, the gap between germline ends came to 10 bases. The CDR3 totals 10 residues. The CDR3 bases are TGCAGTGGGGGGAGGCTTGAAGCTTTCTTT. Protein: CSGGRLEAFF.